This is a list of T cell receptor beta chains from one sample in a study of shared clonotypes between healthy human individuals. Sequencing was performed with immunoSEQ multiplex PCR; in TCRdb, only in-frame clones are kept and a portion is missing. The table lists around 2.5 million clones, roughly 93% of them singletons, with about 0.38% in the top ten. Sequencing used naive CD4+ T cells from PBMCs. Receptors originate from a young man in good health. Some clones in this sample may be carry-over from other donors' samples. CDR3s include the opening cysteine and the closing phenylalanine or tryptophan. The D gene is left open where the match is weak. Not all rows give a size; the values are once, few, many and, for expanded clones, a class.

d_call: TRBD2; clone_size: .; v_call: TRBV18; j_call: TRBJ2-7; cdr3_aa: CASSPGGGSGEQYF; cdr3_nt: TGTGCCAGCTCACCCGGCGGGGGTTCGGGTGAGCAGTACTTC
d_call: .; clone_size: .; v_call: TRBV2; j_call: TRBJ2-7; cdr3_aa: CASSESGLPTYEQYF; cdr3_nt: TGTGCCAGCAGTGAAAGTGGCCTTCCCACCTACGAGCAGTACTTC
d_call: .; clone_size: once; v_call: TRBV5-1; j_call: TRBJ2-7; cdr3_aa: CASSLEVGPYEQYF; cdr3_nt: TGCGCCAGCAGCTTGGAGGTTGGGCCCTACGAGCAGTACTTC
d_call: .; clone_size: .; v_call: TRBV29-1; j_call: TRBJ2-5; cdr3_aa: CSVGPLYQETQYF; cdr3_nt: TGCAGCGTAGGACCGCTGTACCAAGAGACCCAGTACTTC
d_call: .; clone_size: .; v_call: TRBV21-1; j_call: TRBJ2-7; cdr3_aa: CASSHGTGPYEQYF; cdr3_nt: TGTGCCAGCAGCCACGGGACAGGCCCCTACGAGCAGTACTTC
d_call: TRBD1; clone_size: .; v_call: TRBV11-2; j_call: TRBJ2-5; cdr3_aa: CASSLEHRGSRETQYF; cdr3_nt: TGTGCCAGCAGCTTAGAACACAGGGGGTCGCGGGAGACCCAGTACTTC
d_call: TRBD2; clone_size: .; v_call: TRBV5-4; j_call: TRBJ2-7; cdr3_aa: CASSSLAGGPDEQYF; cdr3_nt: TGTGCCAGCAGCAGCCTAGCGGGAGGCCCCGACGAGCAGTACTTC
d_call: .; clone_size: .; v_call: TRBV11-2; j_call: TRBJ1-1; cdr3_aa: CASSSPFGGLVNTEAFF; cdr3_nt: TGTGCCAGCAGCTCCCCCTTCGGGGGGTTGGTGAACACTGAAGCTTTCTTT
d_call: .; clone_size: .; v_call: TRBV5-6; j_call: TRBJ1-2; cdr3_aa: CASSPRTVLNYGYTF; cdr3_nt: TGTGCCAGCAGCCCTAGGACAGTATTAAACTATGGCTACACCTTC
d_call: .; clone_size: .; v_call: TRBV5-1; j_call: TRBJ2-2; cdr3_aa: CASSFSQGGTGELFF; cdr3_nt: TGCGCCAGCAGCTTTTCCCAGGGCGGCACCGGGGAGCTGTTTTTT
d_call: .; clone_size: .; v_call: TRBV5-4; j_call: TRBJ2-7; cdr3_aa: CASSPGPNDEQYF; cdr3_nt: TGTGCCAGCAGCCCTGGTCCCAACGACGAGCAGTACTTC
d_call: .; clone_size: .; v_call: TRBV7-9; j_call: TRBJ2-7; cdr3_aa: CASSLGARDWTIEQYF; cdr3_nt: TGTGCCAGCAGCTTAGGGGCGCGGGACTGGACTATCGAGCAGTACTTC
d_call: .; clone_size: .; v_call: TRBV5-1; j_call: TRBJ2-1; cdr3_aa: CASTVAGTGYNEQFF; cdr3_nt: TGCGCCAGCACCGTAGCGGGGACAGGGTACAATGAGCAGTTCTTC
d_call: TRBD1; clone_size: .; v_call: TRBV6-1; j_call: TRBJ1-5; cdr3_aa: CASGQGNQPQHF; cdr3_nt: TGTGCCAGCGGACAGGGTAATCAGCCCCAGCATTTT
d_call: TRBD2; clone_size: .; v_call: TRBV4-3; j_call: TRBJ2-2; cdr3_aa: CASRSGVTGELFF; cdr3_nt: TGCGCCAGCAGAAGCGGGGTGACCGGGGAGCTGTTTTTT
d_call: .; clone_size: .; v_call: TRBV28; j_call: TRBJ1-3; cdr3_aa: CASSPLGTAKGNTIYF; cdr3_nt: TGTGCCAGCAGTCCACTGGGGACTGCAAAAGGAAACACCATATATTTT
d_call: .; clone_size: .; v_call: TRBV4-1; j_call: TRBJ2-7; cdr3_aa: CASSRSWGEPYEQYF; cdr3_nt: TGCGCCAGCAGCAGGTCCTGGGGAGAGCCTTACGAGCAGTACTTC
d_call: .; clone_size: .; v_call: TRBV18; j_call: TRBJ1-1; cdr3_aa: CASGGQLNTEAFF; cdr3_nt: TGTGCCAGCGGAGGACAGCTGAACACTGAAGCTTTCTTT
d_call: TRBD1; clone_size: .; v_call: TRBV28; j_call: TRBJ1-1; cdr3_aa: CASSRGLGAEAFF; cdr3_nt: TGTGCCAGCAGCAGGGGGCTGGGCGCTGAAGCTTTCTTT
d_call: .; clone_size: few; v_call: TRBV10-3; j_call: TRBJ1-2; cdr3_aa: CAISRVSDRANYGYTF; cdr3_nt: TGTGCCATCAGTAGAGTTAGCGACAGAGCTAACTATGGCTACACCTTC
d_call: TRBD1; clone_size: .; v_call: TRBV29-1; j_call: TRBJ2-4; cdr3_aa: CSVRQGAAKNIQYF; cdr3_nt: TGCAGCGTACGACAGGGGGCTGCCAAAAACATTCAGTACTTC
d_call: .; clone_size: once; v_call: TRBV29-1; j_call: TRBJ1-4; cdr3_aa: CSVERNEKLFF; cdr3_nt: TGCAGCGTTGAAAGGAATGAAAAACTGTTTTTT
d_call: .; clone_size: .; v_call: TRBV29-1; j_call: TRBJ2-3; cdr3_aa: CSAEIQSTDTQYF; cdr3_nt: TGCAGCGCCGAGATTCAGAGCACAGATACGCAGTATTTT
d_call: .; clone_size: .; v_call: TRBV5-1; j_call: TRBJ1-3; cdr3_aa: CASSGTGVSGNTIYF; cdr3_nt: TGCGCCAGCAGTGGAACCGGGGTCTCTGGAAACACCATATATTTT
d_call: .; clone_size: once; v_call: TRBV7-2; j_call: TRBJ2-7; cdr3_aa: CASSSTQPMHYEQYF; cdr3_nt: TGTGCCAGCAGCTCCACCCAGCCGATGCACTACGAGCAGTACTTC
d_call: .; clone_size: .; v_call: TRBV5-6; j_call: TRBJ2-3; cdr3_aa: CASSLGGARTDTQYF; cdr3_nt: TGTGCCAGCAGCTTGGGAGGGGCGCGCACAGATACGCAGTATTTT
d_call: TRBD2; clone_size: once; v_call: TRBV6-6; j_call: TRBJ2-1; cdr3_aa: CASRVAGLSYNEQFF; cdr3_nt: TGTGCCAGCAGGGTAGCGGGCCTCTCCTACAATGAGCAGTTCTTC
d_call: .; clone_size: few; v_call: TRBV30; j_call: TRBJ2-5; cdr3_aa: CAWCTGPRETQYF; cdr3_nt: TGTGCCTGGTGCACCGGGCCCCGGGAGACCCAGTACTTC
d_call: TRBD2; clone_size: .; v_call: TRBV6-1; j_call: TRBJ2-7; cdr3_aa: CASSRGTSDTYEQYF; cdr3_nt: TGTGCCAGCAGCCGCGGGACTAGCGACACCTACGAGCAGTACTTC
d_call: TRBD2; clone_size: .; v_call: TRBV2; j_call: TRBJ2-7; cdr3_aa: CATRLADPYEQYF; cdr3_nt: TGTGCCACCAGACTAGCGGACCCCTACGAGCAGTACTTC
d_call: TRBD1; clone_size: .; v_call: TRBV5-1; j_call: TRBJ2-1; cdr3_aa: CASSSTPGRDRGLSYNEQFF; cdr3_nt: TGCGCCAGCAGCTCCACGCCGGGCCGGGACAGGGGGCTCTCCTACAATGAGCAGTTCTTC
d_call: .; clone_size: .; v_call: TRBV4-3; j_call: TRBJ2-5; cdr3_aa: CASSQDGGETQYF; cdr3_nt: TGCGCCAGCAGCCAAGATGGAGGGGAGACCCAGTACTTC
d_call: .; clone_size: .; v_call: TRBV28; j_call: TRBJ2-7; cdr3_aa: CASSPRGAPYEQYF; cdr3_nt: TGTGCCAGCAGTCCCCGGGGGGCGCCCTACGAGCAGTACTTC
d_call: TRBD2; clone_size: .; v_call: TRBV9; j_call: TRBJ2-2; cdr3_aa: CASSVEIPREGAGELFF; cdr3_nt: TGTGCCAGCAGCGTAGAGATCCCTCGGGAGGGGGCCGGGGAGCTGTTTTTT
d_call: .; clone_size: .; v_call: TRBV7-2; j_call: TRBJ2-2; cdr3_aa: CASSLPRTVGELFF; cdr3_nt: TGTGCCAGCAGCCTTCCGAGGACAGTCGGGGAGCTGTTTTTT
d_call: .; clone_size: .; v_call: TRBV11-2; j_call: TRBJ2-7; cdr3_aa: CASSLFKIEQYF; cdr3_nt: TGTGCCAGCAGCTTATTCAAGATCGAGCAGTACTTC
d_call: TRBD1; clone_size: .; v_call: TRBV7-2; j_call: TRBJ2-7; cdr3_aa: CASSARTGLEQYF; cdr3_nt: TGTGCCAGCAGCGCCAGGACAGGGCTCGAGCAGTACTTC
d_call: .; clone_size: .; v_call: TRBV5-1; j_call: TRBJ1-1; cdr3_aa: CASSLAGITEAFF; cdr3_nt: TGCGCCAGCAGCTTGGCGGGGATCACTGAAGCTTTCTTT
d_call: TRBD1; clone_size: .; v_call: TRBV15; j_call: TRBJ1-2; cdr3_aa: CATSRDRGTGGYGYTF; cdr3_nt: TGTGCCACCAGCAGAGATCGGGGGACAGGGGGCTATGGCTACACCTTC
d_call: .; clone_size: .; v_call: TRBV11-2; j_call: TRBJ1-1; cdr3_aa: CASSFSQVGTEAFF; cdr3_nt: TGTGCCAGCAGCTTCTCCCAGGTAGGGACTGAAGCTTTCTTT
d_call: .; clone_size: .; v_call: TRBV5-1; j_call: TRBJ2-6; cdr3_aa: CASRNGPASGANVLTF; cdr3_nt: TGCGCCAGCAGGAACGGTCCAGCCTCTGGGGCCAACGTCCTGACTTTC